This TCR beta chain was recovered during a study of immune characterization of retroperitoneal liposarcoma. The CDR3 runs 11 residues. Trimming removed 2 bases from V and 6 bases from J, with 5 bases in between. TCRdb ran MiXCR on the PCR reads and lists one entry per CDR3 protein. This sample yields some 10,000 distinct CDR3 sequences, of which under 35% are seen a single time; around 9.3% belongs to the top ten. In regard to this clonotype: Just one base apart from a much larger clone, this may be a read error. The conserved phenylalanine or tryptophan normally closing the CDR3 is absent here, so this likely arose from a read error.

The sequence was obtained from a female donor with retroperitoneal liposarcoma. The specimen was tumor tissue. The chain combines TRBV12-3 or TRBV12-4 with TRBJ2-7; D gene uncertain. Written as DNA, the CDR3 is TGTGCCAGCAGTTTAAGCACCGAGCAGTACTAC. Translating it yields CASSLSTEQYY.